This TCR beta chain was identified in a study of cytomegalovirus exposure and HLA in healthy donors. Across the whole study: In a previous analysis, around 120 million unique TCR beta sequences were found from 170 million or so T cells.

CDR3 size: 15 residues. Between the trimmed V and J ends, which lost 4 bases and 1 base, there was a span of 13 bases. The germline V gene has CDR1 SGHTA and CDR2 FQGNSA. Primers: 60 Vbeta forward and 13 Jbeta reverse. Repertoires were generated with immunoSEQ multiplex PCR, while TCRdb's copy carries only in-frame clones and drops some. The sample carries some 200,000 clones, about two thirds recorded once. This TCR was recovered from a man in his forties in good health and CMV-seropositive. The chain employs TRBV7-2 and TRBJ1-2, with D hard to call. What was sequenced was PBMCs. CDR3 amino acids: CASSSGGGLNYGYTF. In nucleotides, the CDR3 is TGTGCCAGCAGCTCAGGAGGAGGGCTTAACTATGGCTACACCTTC.